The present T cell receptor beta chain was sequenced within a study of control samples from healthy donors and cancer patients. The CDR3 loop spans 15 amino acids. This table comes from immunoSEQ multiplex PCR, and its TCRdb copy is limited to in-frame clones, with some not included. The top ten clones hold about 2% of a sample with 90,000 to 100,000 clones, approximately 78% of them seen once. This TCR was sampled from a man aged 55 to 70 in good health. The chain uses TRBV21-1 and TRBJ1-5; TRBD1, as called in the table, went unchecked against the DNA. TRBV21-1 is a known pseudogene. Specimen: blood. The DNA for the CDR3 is TGTGCCAGCAGCGATGGACAGGTAAAGGATCAGCCCCAGCATTTT. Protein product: CASSDGQVKDQPQHF.